The source of this T cell receptor (beta chain) is a study of T-cell memory formation after mild COVID-19. Points from the study as a whole: The study detected some responding clones in pre-infection memory, suggesting cross-reactive memory joined. Second-wave clones with a day 37 peak had unconfirmed SARS-CoV-2 specificity. Clones shrinking from day 15 to 85 showed even CD4/CD8 mixes; later expanders tilted CD4+.

On this clonotype itself: Antigen specificity is unknown.

It was 5'RACE with constant-segment primers that produced the TCR alpha and TCR beta cDNA libraries, which carried sample barcodes and UMIs. TCRdb called the 5' RACE reads again in MiXCR, with one record for every CDR3 protein. The top ten clones hold around a fifth of a sample with 380,000 or so distinct CDR3 sequences, 13% to 15% of them seen once. The CDR3 has 16 residues. The sequencing sample was made of PBMCs or a T cell subset sorted from them (not recorded which). This chain links TRBV21-1 with TRBJ2-1. TRBV21-1 represents a pseudogene. The TCR sequence derives from a young man who had mild COVID-19 (a few samples of this study predate the infection). Cell type and time point are not known. CDR3 nucleotides: TGTGCCAGCAGCAAAGCGCTCCGTCCGTTCTACAATGAGCAGTTCTTC. Amino acid sequence: CASSKALRPFYNEQFF.